These 24 T cell receptor beta chains share one sample of origin, sequenced in a study. TCRdb itself ran the 5' RACE reads through MiXCR, one entry per CDR3 protein. Among tens of thousands of distinct CDR3 sequences listed, roughly 18% were seen once. Sequenced sample: naive CD4+ T cells sorted from blood. Subset indicated: naive CD4+ T cells, CD4+CD45RA+CD25-. These TCRs come from a female donor with breast cancer.

This clonotype occurred many times. The chain couples TRBV20-1 to TRBJ2-3; D might be TRBD2 (6 bases). V was shortened by 0 bases and J by 1 base, with 11 bases between the two germline ends. The CDR3 contains 15 residues. CDR1 is DFQATT and CDR2 is SNEGSKA in the germline V gene (reference sequence). CDR3 sequence reads: CSARDWSSGTDTQYF. Written as DNA, the CDR3 is TGCAGTGCTAGAGATTGGTCTAGCGGCACAGATACGCAGTATTTT.

Ten or more counts support this clonotype. The rearrangement links TRBV5-1 to TRBJ1-2; 11 bases fit TRBD1. Germline lookup yields CDR1 SGHRS and CDR2 YFSETQ. V was pared by 4 bases and J by 3 bases, with 5 bases of the junction left unmatched. This CDR3 contains 15 residues. In DNA form, the CDR3 reads TGCGCCAGCAGCCTTAGGACAGGGGGCGACTATGGCTACACCTTC. As protein: CASSLRTGGDYGYTF.

The rearrangement links TRBV7-2 to TRBJ2-3; TRBD2 aligns across 12 bases. Trimming removed 5 bases from V and 10 bases from J; junction bases left unmatched: 4. Germline values: CDR1 SGHTA, CDR2 FQGNSA. This CDR3 region has 13 residues. The CDR3 spells CASSGLAGRAQYF. The CDR3 DNA is TGTGCCAGCAGCGGACTAGCGGGAAGGGCGCAGTATTTT.

This clonotype was observed a single time. J is TRBJ2-7 and V is TRBV5-1; 7 bases fit TRBD2. The DNA matches TRBJ2-5 better at its end, which makes the J call doubtful. In germline, CDR1 is SGHRS, CDR2 YFSETQ. The CDR3 covers 15 residues. As DNA, the CDR3 is TGCGCCAGCAGCTTGGGTACTAGCGTCCAAGAGACCCAGTACTTC. It encodes CASSLGTSVQETQYF.

There are a few counts of this clonotype. CDR3 bases: TGTGCCAGCAGTTCCACCCTCGGATGGGGCTCTAACTATGGCTACACCTTC. Residues: CASSSTLGWGSNYGYTF. V and J are TRBV12-3 or TRBV12-4 and TRBJ1-2; possibly TRBD1 for D (5 bases). The CDR3 spans 17 residues. V lost 4 bases to trimming and J lost 0 bases, with 18 bases between them.

Turning to this clonotype: This sequence may be a read error, since a much larger clone differs from it by one base. CDR3 residues: CASSRSRSYGHTF. In DNA, the CDR3 is TGTGCCAGCAGCCGTAGTCGGTCCTATGGCCACACCTTC. V and J are TRBV5-6 and TRBJ1-2; D remains ambiguous. CDR3 size: 13 residues. Germline CDR1 and CDR2: SGHDT and YYEEEE.

This clonotype occurred many times. The chain has TRBV5-1 and TRBJ2-1; the D gene could be TRBD1 or TRBD2 (5 bases each). Between the trimmed V and J ends, which lost 3 bases and 7 bases, there was a span of 17 bases. The germline gives CDR1 SGHRS, CDR2 YFSETQ. The CDR3 has 15 amino acids. CDR3 region: CASSSEGTRGNEQFF. CDR3 DNA: TGCGCCAGCAGCTCAGAGGGGACGAGAGGTAATGAGCAGTTCTTC.

This clonotype has at least ten counts. In DNA, the CDR3 is TGTGCCAGCAGCCCTTTGGCGGATTCCTACGAGCAGTACTTC. The encoded protein is CASSPLADSYEQYF. The J gene is TRBJ2-7, the V gene TRBV7-8; no firm D call. This CDR3 is built from 14 residues. CDR1 and CDR2 from the germline V gene are SGHVS and FQNEAQ. Trimming cost V 5 bases and J 1 base, with 12 bases left between them.

This clonotype was seen ten or more times. The chain uses TRBV20-1 and TRBJ1-1; D call uncertain. V lost 4 bases and J lost 3, with 12 bases in between. The length of the CDR3 is 13 residues. CDR1 and CDR2 from the germline V gene are DFQATT and SNEGSKA (reference sequence). The DNA of the CDR3 is TGCAGTGCTATGGAGTATGGGGACACTGAAGCTTTCTTT. Translating it yields CSAMEYGDTEAFF.

The V gene is TRBV2, the J gene TRBJ2-3; the D is unclear. Trimming removed 2 bases from V and 0 bases from J, with 9 bases in between. Germline V CDR1 and CDR2: SNHLY, FYNNEI. CDR3 size: 15 residues. Written as DNA, the CDR3 is TGTGCCAGCAGTGAAACTCTCACGAGCACAGATACGCAGTATTTT. Amino acid sequence: CASSETLTSTDTQYF.

This clonotype was recorded many times. It is unclear where the CDR3 begins or ends on the DNA, so no DNA is shown, and the CDR3 is as TCRdb lists it. The V call is TRBV6-5, the J call TRBJ2-5. Termini included, the CDR3 measures 14 amino acids. Per germline, CDR1 MNHEY and CDR2 SVGAGI. The CDR3 here is CASSYDFRGETQYF.

The chain has TRBV29-1 and TRBJ2-5, with D perhaps TRBD2 (6 bases). The V end lost 6 bases, the J end lost 3 bases, and 14 bases lay between the germline ends. The germline gives CDR1 SQVTM, CDR2 ANQGSEA. This CDR3 has 13 residues. CDR3 coding DNA: TGCAGCGTGGATAAGACGGGAGAAGAGACCCAGTACTTC. It translates to CSVDKTGEETQYF.

On this clonotype itself: Compared with germline, one end of the junction differs, possibly owing to a read error. The chain has TRBV6-2 or TRBV6-3 and TRBJ2-1, with TRBD2 matching over 10 bases. Germline V CDR1 and CDR2: MNHEY, SVGEGT. This CDR3 is built from 16 residues. CDR3 region: CASSYVSGRTYNEQLF. The CDR3 bases are TGTGCCAGCAGTTACGTTAGCGGGAGGACCTACAATGAGCAGTTATTC.

Remarks on this clonotype: One junction end does not reproduce the germline sequence, and a read error may be involved. The chain has TRBV4-2 and TRBJ2-1; 11 bases are shared with TRBD2. This CDR3 is built from 20 residues. Germline loops: CDR1 LGHNA, CDR2 YNFKEQ. The CDR3 is CASSAHNLAGGPSTRNEQSF. CDR3 bases: TGTGCCAGCAGCGCCCACAACTTAGCGGGAGGGCCCTCTACTCGCAATGAGCAGTCCTTC.

This clonotype was recorded a few times. The CDR3 loop reads CASSLARTGVYGYTF. CDR3 DNA sequence: TGTGCCAGCAGCTTAGCGAGGACAGGGGTGTATGGCTACACCTTC. This sequence joins TRBV7-2 and TRBJ1-2; 9 positions agree with TRBD1. CDR1 and CDR2 (germline): SGHTA, FQGNSA. The trim removed 0 bases at V and 5 bases at J, leaving 4 bases unmatched. CDR3 length equals 15 residues.

This chain connects TRBV25-1 to TRBJ2-7; TRBD2 might be the D (6 bases). Germline-derived CDR1 and CDR2 are MGHDK and SYGVNS. Trimming cost V 5 bases and J 2 bases, with 13 bases left between them. CDR3 length equals 14 residues. The DNA for the CDR3 is TGTGCCAGCAGTCCTCTCGAGCGGGCCTACGAGCAGTACTTC. This codes for CASSPLERAYEQYF.

The gene calls are TRBV6-5 and TRBJ2-7; the match to TRBD2 covers 8 bases. The CDR3 has 14 residues. V gave up 5 bases and J gave up 3 bases; unmatched junction bases: 6. The V gene's germline CDR1 is MNHEY and CDR2 SVGAGI. In DNA, the CDR3 is TGTGCCAGCAGTGCAATACTAGCGGTCTACGAGCAGTACTTC. Its protein product is CASSAILAVYEQYF.

The chain joins TRBV5-1 to TRBJ2-7; the D gene could be TRBD1 or TRBD2 (6 bases each). This CDR3 comprises 16 residues. V was clipped by 5 bases and J by 2 bases, with 20 bases between them. The germline CDR1 and CDR2 sequences are SGHRS and YFSETQ. The CDR3 region has the DNA TGCGCCAGCAGGCCGGGGGCAGTTTCGAAACCCTACGAGCAGTACTTC. Translation: CASRPGAVSKPYEQYF. Filled out from reference TRBV5-1 and TRBJ2-7, the complete variable domain reads KAGVTQTPRYLIKTRGQQVTLSCSPISGHRSVSWYQQTPGQGLQFLFEYFSETQRNKGNFPGRFSGRQFSNSRSEMNVSTLELGDSALYLCASRPGAVSKPYEQYFGPGTRLTVT.

This clonotype has just a few counts. V and J are TRBV7-9 and TRBJ1-2; D remains unclear. The ends were cut back, 0 bases at V and 2 bases at J, with 10 bases in the middle. CDR1 and CDR2 from the germline V gene are SEHNR and FQNEAQ (reference sequence). The CDR3 has 15 residues. This CDR3 reads CASSLASNRNYGYTF. In DNA form, the CDR3 reads TGTGCCAGCAGCTTAGCTTCGAATAGGAACTATGGCTACACCTTC.

This clonotype was counted between two and nine times. A read error may be the cause here, since a much bigger clone is one base away. The V gene is TRBV15, the J gene TRBJ2-1; a weak D match, TRBD2 (6 bases). This CDR3 region has 12 residues. Germline loops: CDR1 LNHNV, CDR2 YYDKDF (reference sequence). The CDR3 DNA reads as TGTGCCGCCAGCAGGAGGGGCGATGAGCAGTTCTTC. Translated: CAASRRGDEQFF.

The sample holds a few counts of this clonotype. CDR3 amino acids: CASSLADTSYEQYF. In DNA form, the CDR3 reads TGTGCCAGCAGTTTAGCGGACACCTCCTACGAGCAGTACTTC. V is TRBV12-3 or TRBV12-4 and J is TRBJ2-7; perhaps TRBD1 as D (5 bases). Deletions cut 0 bases from V and 0 bases from J, with 6 bases between. The CDR3 runs 14 residues.

This rearrangement joins TRBV7-9 to TRBJ1-6; TRBD1 matches at 7 bases. This CDR3 has 14 residues. V shed 5 bases, J shed 9 bases, and the junction held 7 bases outside the gene matches. Germline V gives CDR1 SEHNR, CDR2 FQNEAQ (reference sequence). The CDR3 sequence is CASSPGTAGSPLHF. The CDR3 nucleotides read TGTGCCAGCAGCCCCGGGACAGCGGGTTCACCCCTCCACTTT.

This clonotype was picked up many times. The CDR3 DNA sequence: TGTGCCAGCAGCCCCCTAGCCCACGCCTACAATGAGCAGTTCTTC. Its protein product is CASSPLAHAYNEQFF. This chain connects TRBV7-2 to TRBJ2-1, with D possibly being TRBD2 (5 bases). V gave up 5 bases and J gave up 2 bases, with 13 bases separating them. This CDR3 is built from 15 residues. CDR1 is SGHTA and CDR2 is FQGNSA in the germline V gene.

This clonotype was picked up many times. V and J are TRBV7-6 and TRBJ2-5; D unresolved. CDR1 SGHVS and CDR2 FNYEAQ come from the germline V gene. This CDR3 contains 11 residues. With 5 bases removed from V and 3 bases from J, the gap between germline ends came to 4 bases. In DNA, the CDR3 is TGTGCCAGCAGCGTAAAAGAGACCCAGTACTTC. Protein product: CASSVKETQYF.